The 24 T cell receptor beta chains below all came from one sample that was sequenced in a study of shared clonotypes between healthy human individuals. Assay: immunoSEQ multiplex PCR; the TCRdb copy retains only in-frame clones and omits some. The sample holds some 2,500,000 clones, 85% to 95% seen once. The specimen was naive CD4+ T cells from PBMCs. Regarding subset: CD45RA+ positively selected. These receptors all come from a man aged 18 to 29 in good health. Some clones in this sample may be carry-over from other donors' samples.

This clone was counted between two and nine times. This chain connects TRBV6-1 to TRBJ2-2; D ambiguous. Trimming cost V 7 bases and J 1 base, with 13 bases left between them. Per the germline V gene, CDR1 is MNHNS and CDR2 is SASEGT. This CDR3 spans 15 amino acids. DNA of the CDR3: TGTGCCAGCAAAATAACAAACGGGAACACCGGGGAGCTGTTTTTT. Protein: CASKITNGNTGELFF.

This clone showed up just once. The rearrangement uses TRBV27 and TRBJ1-2; D uncertain. Germline lookup yields CDR1 MNHEY and CDR2 SMNVEV (reference sequence). Deletions cut 6 bases from V and 3 bases from J, with 14 bases between. This CDR3 contains 14 residues. The CDR3: CASSPRPWDYGYTF. The CDR3 DNA is TGTGCCAGCAGCCCGAGACCTTGGGACTATGGCTACACCTTC.

V gene TRBV7-3 combines with J gene TRBJ2-3, with a possible D match to TRBD2 (7 bases). This CDR3 spans 15 amino acids. CDR1 and CDR2 from the germline V gene are SGHTA and FQGTGA. Trimming took 3 bases from V and 2 from J, leaving 12 bases between them. The CDR3 region has the DNA TGTGCCAGCAGCTTCCGGGGGGCTGTCACAGATACGCAGTATTTT. Residues: CASSFRGAVTDTQYF.

The sample holds one count of this clone. This rearrangement joins TRBV10-3 to TRBJ2-2; the match to TRBD1 covers 7 bases. Trimming took 0 bases from V and 4 from J; bases not matched to a gene: 8. Germline loops: CDR1 ENHRY, CDR2 SYGVKD. The CDR3 covers 17 residues. CDR3 region: CAISESRVQGVTGELFF. The CDR3 DNA is TGTGCCATCAGTGAGTCTAGAGTCCAGGGGGTCACCGGGGAGCTGTTTTTT.

CDR3 in amino acids: CASRLGLAGWSSYEQYF. CDR3 DNA: TGTGCCAGCAGGTTGGGACTAGCGGGGTGGAGCTCCTACGAGCAGTACTTC. The chain has TRBV28 and TRBJ2-7, with 13 bases matching TRBD2. CDR3 length: 17 amino acids. CDR1 and CDR2 (germline): MDHEN, SYDVKM. V was clipped by 6 bases and J by 0 bases; unmatched bases: 8.

This clone occurred a few times. V gene TRBV5-1 combines with J gene TRBJ1-1; D is unresolved. This CDR3 has 16 residues. V was clipped by 0 bases and J by 0 bases, with 12 bases between them. Germline V CDR1 and CDR2: SGHRS, YFSETQ. For the CDR3, the DNA is TGCGCCAGCAGCTTGGGGCGGACTTCAATGAACACTGAAGCTTTCTTT. Its protein product is CASSLGRTSMNTEAFF.

As concerns this clone: Other DNA variants within this sample encode the same CDR3. The rearrangement uses TRBV6-5 and TRBJ2-7; 8 positions agree with TRBD2. The germline CDR1 and CDR2 sequences are MNHEY and SVGAGI. Trimming took 8 bases from V and 4 from J; bases not matched to a gene: 10. There are 14 residues in the CDR3. Here the CDR3 reads CASRTTSGSYEQYF. DNA of the CDR3: TGTGCCAGCCGAACAACTAGCGGCAGTTACGAGCAGTACTTC.

Regarding this clone: Additional DNA sequences in this sample encode the identical CDR3. This chain uses TRBV29-1 with TRBJ2-5, with 12 bases lining up with TRBD2. The CDR3 covers 13 residues. CDR1 SQVTM and CDR2 ANQGSEA come from the germline V gene. V lost 4 bases, J lost 5 bases, and 2 bases stayed unmatched. The CDR3 here is CSVGLAGGETQYF. CDR3 DNA sequence: TGCAGCGTTGGGCTAGCGGGAGGGGAGACCCAGTACTTC.

The chain employs TRBV11-3 and TRBJ2-2; weak D call: TRBD1 (5 bases). CDR3 size: 11 residues. Per germline, CDR1 SGHNT and CDR2 YENEEA. V lost 7 bases to trimming and J lost 6 bases, with 6 bases between them. The CDR3 DNA sequence: TGTGCCAGCAAGGGGCCCGGGGAGCTGTTTTTT. This translates into CASKGPGELFF.

The CDR3 spells CASSGAKNTGELFF. The CDR3 DNA reads TGTGCCAGCAGCGGGGCAAAGAACACCGGGGAGCTGTTTTTT. This chain joins TRBV28 and TRBJ2-2; D is perhaps TRBD1 or TRBD2 (5 bases each). This CDR3 contains 14 residues. Trimming took 6 bases from V and 1 from J, leaving 9 bases between them. Germline V gives CDR1 MDHEN, CDR2 SYDVKM.

Concerning this clone itself: This CDR3 is also generated by other DNA sequences in the sample. The DNA of the CDR3 is TGCGCCAGCAGCTTGGGACAGGACTACAATGAGCAGTTCTTC. Translated: CASSLGQDYNEQFF. This sequence joins TRBV5-1 and TRBJ2-1, with D perhaps TRBD1 (6 bases). V lost 0 bases and J lost 3, with 7 bases in between. The germline V gene encodes CDR1 SGHRS and CDR2 YFSETQ. The CDR3 spans 14 residues.

Comment on this clone: This specimen includes other DNA sequences encoding the same CDR3. The J gene is TRBJ2-1, the V gene TRBV18, with D unclear. Per germline, CDR1 KGHSH and CDR2 LQKENI. This CDR3 comprises 12 residues. Trimming shortened V by 3 bases and J by 9 bases, and 9 bases separated the two germline ends. The DNA for the CDR3 is TGTGCCAGCTCACCTTTGGGTCGTGAGCAGTTCTTC. Translating gives CASSPLGREQFF. The complete variable domain, with remaining parts taken from reference TRBV18 and TRBJ2-1, reads NAGVMQNPRHLVRRRGQEARLRCSPMKGHSHVYWYRQLPEEGLKFMVYLQKENIIDESGMPKERFSAEFPKEGPSILRIQQVVRGDSAAYFCASSPLGREQFFGPGTRLTVL.

Here the CDR3 reads CASSSLTQTGGSYSPYEQYF. The DNA of the CDR3 is TGTGCCAGCAGCAGCTTGACTCAGACAGGGGGCTCTTATTCTCCCTACGAGCAGTACTTC. The chain carries TRBV5-5 and TRBJ2-7; TRBD1 matches 10 bases. From germline, CDR1 is SGHKS and CDR2 YYEKEE (reference sequence). The CDR3 runs to 20 residues. V gave up 4 bases and J gave up 2 bases; unmatched junction bases: 21.

The chain joins TRBV6-5 to TRBJ2-7; unclear D gene. This CDR3 region has 11 residues. CDR1 is MNHEY, CDR2 SVGAGI, per germline. With 5 bases removed from V and 8 bases from J, the gap between germline ends came to 10 bases. The CDR3 bases are TGTGCCAGCAGTCCGCGAAACCAGCAGTACTTC. It codes for CASSPRNQQYF.

The rearrangement links TRBV7-2 to TRBJ1-2; no definite D call. The germline gives CDR1 SGHTA, CDR2 FQGNSA. The CDR3 has 12 residues. V lost 5 bases to trimming and J lost 8 bases, with 12 bases between them. CDR3 residues: CASSLHSEGYTF. In DNA, the CDR3 is TGTGCCAGCAGCCTTCACAGCGAAGGCTACACCTTC.

This clone came up once. This rearrangement joins TRBV30 to TRBJ1-6; D uncertain. The CDR3 is made up of 13 amino acids. V gave up 1 base and J gave up 5 bases, with 6 bases separating them. Per the germline V gene, CDR1 is GTSNPN and CDR2 is SVGIG (reference sequence). CDR3 in amino acids: CAWSGQNNSPLHF. Here the CDR3 DNA reads TGTGCCTGGAGTGGGCAGAATAATTCACCCCTCCACTTT.

This chain joins TRBV11-2 and TRBJ2-1; 11 positions match TRBD2. The CDR3 spans 16 residues. Germline CDR1 and CDR2: SGHAT and FQNNGV. The J segment lost 5 bases and the V segment lost 3 bases, leaving 6 bases of the junction unmatched. CDR3 DNA sequence: TGTGCCAGCAGCTTGCGGGGACTAGCGGAGGACAATGAGCAGTTCTTC. This translates into CASSLRGLAEDNEQFF.

This clone was detected only once. The same CDR3 is also encoded by other DNA sequences in this sample. The CDR3 DNA follows: TGTGCCAGCAGTTTAGGCGGAATTAGCACAGATACGCAGTATTTT. It encodes CASSLGGISTDTQYF. The chain links TRBV28 to TRBJ2-3; D not resolved. Germline V lookup: CDR1 MDHEN, CDR2 SYDVKM. The length of the CDR3 is 15 residues. V was trimmed by 2 bases and J by 0 bases, leaving 9 bases between them.

The chain employs TRBV27 and TRBJ2-7; D not certain. The CDR3 is made up of 12 amino acids. V was cut by 5 bases and J by 9 bases, with 14 bases left in between. Germline-derived CDR1 and CDR2 are MNHEY and SMNVEV (reference sequence). This CDR3 reads CASSGPLTRQYF. As DNA, the CDR3 is TGTGCCAGCAGTGGCCCCTTGACTCGGCAGTACTTC.

The rearrangement joins TRBV28 to TRBJ1-5; 7 bases agree with TRBD1. The CDR3 is 17 residues long. J gave up 2 bases and V 8 bases, and 15 bases lay outside the gene matches. The V gene's germline CDR1 is MDHEN and CDR2 SYDVKM. CDR3 sequence: CASFEGTVGTGNQPQHF. DNA of the CDR3: TGTGCCAGCTTCGAGGGGACAGTTGGGACAGGCAATCAGCCCCAGCATTTT.

The chain has TRBV11-2 and TRBJ2-3; unclear D gene. V was cut by 5 bases and J by 2 bases, with 5 bases left in between. Germline loops: CDR1 SGHAT, CDR2 FQNNGV. The CDR3 extends over 12 amino acids. CDR3 protein: CASSRATDTQYF. The CDR3 region has the DNA TGTGCCAGCAGCCGGGCCACAGATACGCAGTATTTT.

This rearrangement joins TRBV7-8 to TRBJ2-1, with 7 bases aligning to TRBD2. The CDR3 covers 14 residues. The germline gives CDR1 SGHVS, CDR2 FQNEAQ. Unmatched junction bases numbered 9, after V lost 1 base and J lost 12 bases. This CDR3 is CASSLDSNPSGQFF. CDR3 sequence (DNA): TGTGCCAGCAGCTTAGACTCGAACCCTAGCGGGCAGTTCTTC.

The CDR3 protein is CASSQDLGLAGHNNEQFF. The CDR3 DNA reads TGTGCCAGCAGCCAAGACCTGGGACTAGCGGGACATAACAATGAGCAGTTCTTC. The gene calls are TRBV14 and TRBJ2-1, with 13 nucleotides matching TRBD2. Looked up from germline, CDR1 is SGHDN and CDR2 is FVKESK. J gave up 5 bases and V 0 bases, and 7 bases lay outside the gene matches. This CDR3 region has 18 residues.

The rearrangement uses TRBV7-6 and TRBJ1-1; perhaps TRBD1 as D (6 bases). V gave up 4 bases and J gave up 3 bases, with 9 bases separating them. The CDR3 loop spans 13 amino acids. Germline CDR1 SGHVS, CDR2 FNYEAQ. The CDR3 coding sequence is TGTGCCAGCAGCTCACAGGGAGACACTGAAGCTTTCTTT. This gives the protein CASSSQGDTEAFF.